This T cell receptor (beta chain) was captured by sequencing in a study of T cells after yellow fever vaccination. Looking at the study overall: SMART-Seq v4 Ultra Low Input served to prepare low-cell-number fractions.

Comment on this clonotype: The antigen remains undetermined.

Study-wide results and caveats: Few clonotypes appeared in both CD4 and CD8 compartments. Contaminating bulk clonotypes could be abundant in FACS-sorted repertoires.

5'RACE template switching generated TCR cDNA, adding a universal primer site and UMIs. TCRdb ran MiXCR on the 5' RACE reads and lists one entry per CDR3 protein. This sample has some 97,000 distinct CDR3 sequences, with 5.8% found just once. V shed 5 bases and J 5 bases; nucleotides not matched to a gene: 4. The germline V gene encodes CDR1 MNHEY and CDR2 SVGEGT. The CDR3 length is 15 residues. This receptor was obtained from a man aged 18 to 29 who received the YFV17D yellow fever vaccine. This material consisted of CD8+ T cells sorted from PBMCs, taken 10 days after the yellow fever booster vaccination. V gene TRBV6-2 or TRBV6-3 combines with J gene TRBJ2-5; TRBD2 aligns across 14 bases. For the CDR3, the DNA is TGTGCCAGCAGTGAGACTAGCGGGGGGGTTGAGACCCAGTACTTC. Residues: CASSETSGGVETQYF.